This T cell receptor beta chain appears in the sequencing data of a study of tumor-infiltrating lymphocytes in primary liver carcinoma. Study-level results: Just about 7-25% of leading clones were found in every one of five regions.

CDR1 is SQVTM and CDR2 is ANQGSEA in the germline V gene. The CDR3 extends over 13 amino acids. The V and J ends lost 7 bases and 4 bases respectively, with 16 bases between them. A primer in the constant region served to generate TCR beta cDNA from 450 to 600 ng of total RNA. Slightly modified ARM-PCR with three nested multiplex PCR rounds yielded TCR beta libraries. The opening two PCR rounds, ten to eleven cycles each, paired TRBV1-TRBV30 forward primers with a C-beta reverse primer. MiXCR, applied by TCRdb to the multiplex PCR reads, yields one record per CDR3 protein. The sample has approximately 92,000 distinct CDR3 sequences, about 70% seen once. A remark on this clonotype: No antigen is known for it.

Both RNA and DNA were isolated together from about 20-30 mg of bulk tissue that had not been sorted. Every tumor specimen contained over 80% viable tumor cells. The J gene is TRBJ1-1, the V gene TRBV29-1, with D perhaps TRBD1 (5 bases). This TCR was sampled from a woman aged 55-69 years with primary liver carcinoma and hepatitis B virus infection. The sequencing sample was made of liver tumor tissue from sampling region 5. Subset noted: tumor region T5, tumor centre. This chain's CDR3 is CSESAGPGTEAFF. CDR3 DNA sequence: TGCAGCGAGTCTGCAGGGCCGGGCACTGAAGCTTTCTTT.